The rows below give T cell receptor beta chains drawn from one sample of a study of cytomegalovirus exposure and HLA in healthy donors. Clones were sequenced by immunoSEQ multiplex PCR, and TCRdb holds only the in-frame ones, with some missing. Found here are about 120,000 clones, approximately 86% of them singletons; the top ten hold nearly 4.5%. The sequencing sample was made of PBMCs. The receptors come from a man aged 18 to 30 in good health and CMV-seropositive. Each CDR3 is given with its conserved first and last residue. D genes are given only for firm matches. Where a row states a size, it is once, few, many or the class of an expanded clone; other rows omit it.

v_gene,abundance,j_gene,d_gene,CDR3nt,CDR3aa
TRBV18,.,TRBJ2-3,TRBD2,TGTGCCAGCTCATTCAGCGGGGGACGAGATACGCAGTATTTT,CASSFSGGRDTQYF
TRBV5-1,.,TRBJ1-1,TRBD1,TGCGCCAGCAGCTTGACAGGGGTTTGGACTGAAGCTTTCTTT,CASSLTGVWTEAFF
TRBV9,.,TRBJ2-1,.,TGTGCCAGCAGCGTAGTTCGCAATGAGCAGTTCTTC,CASSVVRNEQFF
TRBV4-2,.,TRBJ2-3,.,TGTGCCAGCAGCCAACAGGGGTCAGATACGCAGTATTTT,CASSQQGSDTQYF
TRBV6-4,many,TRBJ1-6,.,TGTGCCAGCAGTGAAGACAGGCACTCACCCCTCCACTTT,CASSEDRHSPLHF
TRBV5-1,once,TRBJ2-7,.,TGCGCCAGCAGCAGCACAGGCAACTCCATTTACGAGCAGTACTTC,CASSSTGNSIYEQYF
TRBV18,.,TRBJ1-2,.,TGTGCCAGCTCACCTCCGACAGTTTCGGGGGGCTATGGCTACACCTTC,CASSPPTVSGGYGYTF
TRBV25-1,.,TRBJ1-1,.,TGTGCCAGCAGTCAGCGCCGAGGTGAAGCTTTCTTT,CASSQRRGEAFF
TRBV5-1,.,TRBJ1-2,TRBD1,TGCGCCAGCAGCGAAACAGGGGAACCCGGCTACACCTTC,CASSETGEPGYTF
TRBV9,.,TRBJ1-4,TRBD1,TGTGCCAGCAGCGGGTCGGGACAGGGAGTTGAAAAACTGTTTTTT,CASSGSGQGVEKLFF
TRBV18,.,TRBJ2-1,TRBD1,TGTGCCAGCTCACCGGACAGGGCGGTTAATGAGCAGTTCTTC,CASSPDRAVNEQFF
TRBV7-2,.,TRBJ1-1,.,TGTGCCAGCAGCCCAATCGGGGAGGGGTTGAACACTGAAGCTTTCTTT,CASSPIGEGLNTEAFF
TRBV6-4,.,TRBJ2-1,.,TGTGCCAGCAGTTCGGCGGGCGAGCAGTTCTTC,CASSSAGEQFF
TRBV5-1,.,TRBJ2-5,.,TGCGCCAGCAGCTTGGTAACAGGGTCCTCTCAAGAGACCCAGTACTTC,CASSLVTGSSQETQYF
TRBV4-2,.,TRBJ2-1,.,TGTGCCAGCAGCCAAGAAACGGGTGCCTCGTCTTACAATGAGCAGTTCTTC,CASSQETGASSYNEQFF
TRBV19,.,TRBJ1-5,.,TGTGCCAGTAGTATTTATACAGGGAGCAATCAGCCCCAGCATTTT,CASSIYTGSNQPQHF
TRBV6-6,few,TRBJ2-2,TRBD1,TGTGCCAGCAGTCGGACAGGGGAAAACACCGGGGAGCTGTTTTTT,CASSRTGENTGELFF
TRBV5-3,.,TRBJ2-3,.,TGTGCCAGAAGCACGACAGGGGAGGGAGGCACAGATACGCAGTATTTT,CARSTTGEGGTDTQYF
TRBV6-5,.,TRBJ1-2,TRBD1,TGTGCCAGCAGTTTTGACAGGGGAGGAAATGGCTACACCTTC,CASSFDRGGNGYTF
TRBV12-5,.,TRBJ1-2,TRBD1,TGTGCTAGTGGTTTGTTCCCTTCTCGACAGGGGGTCTATGGCTACACCTTC,CASGLFPSRQGVYGYTF
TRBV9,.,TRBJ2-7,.,TGTGCCAGCAGTCCTAGGTTCGGGGTAGGGCGTTACGAGCAGTACTTC,CASSPRFGVGRYEQYF
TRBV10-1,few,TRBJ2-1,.,TGCGCCAGCAGTGAGGGGGCTTACAATGAGCAGTTCTTC,CASSEGAYNEQFF
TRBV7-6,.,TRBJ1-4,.,TGTGCCAGCAGCTTAGGAGAGAGAAATGAAAAACTGTTTTTT,CASSLGERNEKLFF
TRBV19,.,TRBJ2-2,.,TGTGCCAGTAGTGTAGGGACAACCGGGGAGCTGTTTTTT,CASSVGTTGELFF
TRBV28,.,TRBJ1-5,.,TGTGCCAGCAGTCCAGTTAGGAGGGGAGGGAATCAGCCCCAGCATTTT,CASSPVRRGGNQPQHF
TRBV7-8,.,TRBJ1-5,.,TGTGCCAGCAGCTTAGCCACAGGTAATCAGCCCCAGCATTTT,CASSLATGNQPQHF
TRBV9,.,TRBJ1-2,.,TGTGCCAGCAGCGTAGAGGGCCAGGGGAATTCTTATGGCTACACCTTC,CASSVEGQGNSYGYTF
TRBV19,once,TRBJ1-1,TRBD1,TGTGCCAGTAGACTATCTGAGACAGGGAGTCACACTGAAGCTTTCTTT,CASRLSETGSHTEAFF
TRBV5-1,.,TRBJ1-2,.,TGCGCCAGCAGGTCCTTTCGACAGAACTATGGCTACACCTTC,CASRSFRQNYGYTF
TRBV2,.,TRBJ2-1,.,TGTGCCAGCAGTCGGGGTCCCCAAAATGAGCAGTTCTTC,CASSRGPQNEQFF
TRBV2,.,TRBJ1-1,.,TGTGCCAGCACTAGGGGGTTAGAAAACCCGAACACTGAAGCTTTCTTT,CASTRGLENPNTEAFF
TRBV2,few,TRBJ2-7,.,TGTGCCAGCAGTGAGTCCTGGGCTACCGCCTACGAGCAGTACTTC,CASSESWATAYEQYF
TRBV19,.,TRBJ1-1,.,TGTGCCAGTAGTTCCACCGGGACACCTAACACTGAAGCTTTCTTT,CASSSTGTPNTEAFF
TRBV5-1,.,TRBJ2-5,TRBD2,TGCGCCAGCAGCTCCCAACTGCGGGGGATGATTCAAGAGACCCAGTACTTC,CASSSQLRGMIQETQYF
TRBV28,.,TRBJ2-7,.,TGTGCCAGCAGTTTATCGGGCTACGAGCAGTACTTC,CASSLSGYEQYF
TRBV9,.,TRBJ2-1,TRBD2,TGTGCCAGCACCCCGACTAGCGGGGGATTCAATGAGCAGTTCTTC,CASTPTSGGFNEQFF
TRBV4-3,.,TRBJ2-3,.,TGCGCCAGCAGCCAAGATTTCCGAGACTCCACAGATACGCAGTATTTT,CASSQDFRDSTDTQYF